The TCR beta chain under discussion was sequenced for a study of blood T cell repertoires in COVID-19. This clone was picked up a small number of times. Authors' methods: Estimation of nucleated cell counts relied on the amplification of reference gene primers. Generated by immunoSEQ multiplex PCR, the TCRdb table keeps only in-frame clones and is missing some. V and J calls and clone size come straight from that table; D and trimming were deduced from the DNA. The sample yields about 170,000 clones, roughly four fifths seen once. The sample consisted of peripheral blood. The sequence came from a woman older than 75 with COVID-19, enrolled during active disease.

Here the CDR3 reads CASSAQGTEAFF. DNA for the CDR3: TGTGCCAGCAGCGCTCAGGGAACTGAAGCTTTCTTT. The chain employs TRBV2 and TRBJ1-1, with D perhaps matching TRBD1 (5 bases). Deletions cut 6 bases from V and 5 bases from J, with 10 bases between. CDR1 is SNHLY and CDR2 is FYNNEI in the germline V gene. The CDR3 has 12 residues.